Each of the 20 T cell receptor beta chains below was sequenced from the same sample in a study of T cell repertoires in ileal Crohn's disease. Clones were sequenced by immunoSEQ multiplex PCR, and TCRdb holds only the in-frame ones, with some missing. The data show 13,000 or so clones, 78% seen once. Time point in this sample: neoterminal ileum biopsy at postoperative endoscopy, about 6 months after surgery. Sequencing input: ileal tissue. The receptor source for this set is an adult with Crohn's disease.

The chain joins TRBV6-1 to TRBJ2-7; D might be TRBD1 (5 bases). Germline lookup yields CDR1 MNHNS and CDR2 SASEGT. There are 13 residues in the CDR3. With 6 bases removed from V and 2 bases from J, the gap between germline ends came to 11 bases. CDR3 nucleotide sequence: TGTGCCAGCAGAATGGGGCTGACCTACGAGCAGTACTTC. It codes for CASRMGLTYEQYF.

In this sample, this clone turned up once. The chain links TRBV7-3 to TRBJ2-3; TRBD2 aligns across 12 bases. This CDR3 region has 21 residues. Looked up from germline, CDR1 is SGHTA and CDR2 is FQGTGA. With V trimmed by 3 bases and J by 2 bases, 18 bases remained unmatched. CDR3 nucleotides: TGTGCCAGCAGCTTTTCGGGCCTCCGGACTAGCGGGAACCCAGTCACAGATACGCAGTATTTT. It yields the protein CASSFSGLRTSGNPVTDTQYF. Combining the CDR3 with reference TRBV7-3 and TRBJ2-3 gives the whole variable domain GAGVSQTPSNKVTEKGKYVELRCDPISGHTALYWYRQSLGQGPEFLIYFQGTGAADDSGLPNDRFFAVRPEGSVSTLKIQRTERGDSAVYLCASSFSGLRTSGNPVTDTQYFGPGTRLTVL.

The chain recombines TRBV2 with TRBJ2-1; 10 positions agree with TRBD1. CDR3 length: 16 amino acids. With 1 base clipped from V and 4 bases from J, the junction kept 4 bases outside the gene matches. The germline gives CDR1 SNHLY, CDR2 FYNNEI. CDR3 region: CASSEGGQGSYNEQFF. In DNA form, the CDR3 reads TGTGCCAGCAGTGAAGGGGGACAGGGGTCTTACAATGAGCAGTTCTTC.

The rearrangement joins TRBV11-2 to TRBJ2-3; TRBD2 matches 10 bases. J lost 0 bases, V lost 6 bases, and 6 bases had no gene match. Germline V gene data show CDR1 as SGHAT and CDR2 as FQNNGV. The CDR3 consists of 16 residues. The CDR3 DNA sequence: TGTGCCAGCAGTTCCGGACTAGCGGTTAGCACAGATACGCAGTATTTT. Translation: CASSSGLAVSTDTQYF.

The chain has TRBV6-6 and TRBJ2-7; 7 nucleotides align to TRBD2. The V gene end was trimmed by 7 bases and the J gene end by 5 bases; junction bases not matched to a gene: 5. This CDR3 has 12 amino acids. The germline V gene encodes CDR1 MNHNY and CDR2 SVGAGI (reference sequence). The CDR3 sequence: CASKSAGDEQYF. DNA of the CDR3: TGTGCCAGCAAGTCGGCGGGAGACGAGCAGTACTTC.

The chain recombines TRBV5-4 with TRBJ2-7; 7 bases line up with TRBD1. Germline CDR1 and CDR2: SGHNT and YYREEE (reference sequence). The trim removed 4 bases at V and 5 bases at J, leaving 12 bases unmatched. This CDR3 comprises 15 residues. CDR3 sequence reads: CASSAYRGQSDEQYF. CDR3 coding DNA: TGTGCCAGCAGCGCCTACAGGGGTCAGTCCGACGAGCAGTACTTC.

This clone occurred once. Relative to the germline gene, one junction end is altered; a read error may explain this. This chain connects TRBV2 to TRBJ1-2; weak D call: TRBD1 (5 bases). Germline loops: CDR1 SNHLY, CDR2 FYNNEI. The CDR3 is made up of 11 amino acids. The CDR3 reads CAISDSYGYTF. Here the CDR3 DNA reads TGTGCCATCAGTGACAGCTATGGCTACACCTTC.

The chain recombines TRBV9 with TRBJ2-2; no clear D gene. Trimming stripped 4 bases from V and 7 bases from J, with 8 bases between. Germline V CDR1 and CDR2: SGDLS, YYNGEE. The CDR3 has 12 amino acids. The CDR3 nucleotides are TGTGCCAGCAGCCTCGAGGTCGGGGAGCTGTTTTTT. Protein: CASSLEVGELFF.

The J gene is TRBJ2-3, the V gene TRBV9; D is undetermined. Germline loops: CDR1 SGDLS, CDR2 YYNGEE. The CDR3 totals 11 residues. Trimming took off 3 bases at V and 6 bases at J, with 5 bases between the two ends. The chain's CDR3 is CASSAGDTQYF. CDR3 bases: TGTGCCAGCAGCGCCGGGGATACGCAGTATTTT.

This chain links TRBV6-5 with TRBJ1-2, with TRBD1 identical over 7 bases. V lost 6 bases and J lost 8; bases outside the gene matches: 9. The germline gives CDR1 MNHEY, CDR2 SVGAGI. The CDR3 runs to 13 residues. CDR3 in amino acids: CASRGTARQGYTF. The DNA of the CDR3 is TGTGCCAGCAGAGGGACAGCCAGACAAGGCTACACCTTC.

The CDR3 region is CASSLRDKAFF. The CDR3, as DNA: TGTGCCAGCAGTTTACGGGACAAAGCTTTCTTT. The V and J genes are TRBV28 and TRBJ1-1; D is perhaps TRBD1 (6 bases). Germline lookup yields CDR1 MDHEN and CDR2 SYDVKM. The CDR3 is made up of 11 amino acids. The ends were cut back, 2 bases at V and 9 bases at J, with 7 bases in the middle.

The J gene is TRBJ1-1, the V gene TRBV2; TRBD1 aligns across 7 bases. V lost 5 bases to trimming and J lost 4 bases; unmatched junction nucleotides: 4. This CDR3 spans 13 amino acids. Per germline, CDR1 SNHLY and CDR2 FYNNEI. CDR3 amino acids: CASSWQGGTEAFF. CDR3 nucleotides: TGTGCCAGCAGTTGGCAGGGGGGCACTGAAGCTTTCTTT.

V is TRBV27 and J is TRBJ1-6; no clear D gene. Between the trimmed V and J ends, which lost 6 bases and 6 bases, there was a span of 9 bases. Germline V gene data show CDR1 as MNHEY and CDR2 as SMNVEV (reference sequence). This CDR3 is built from 13 residues. This chain's CDR3 is CASRDLVNSPLHF. CDR3 nucleotide sequence: TGTGCCAGCAGGGACTTGGTTAATTCACCCCTCCACTTT.

The CDR3 sequence is CASSLTGTGGTQYF. The CDR3 nucleotides read TGTGCCAGCAGCTTGACCGGGACTGGGGGGACCCAGTACTTC. The J gene is TRBJ2-5, the V gene TRBV7-2, with D perhaps TRBD2 (6 bases). CDR3 size: 14 residues. Trimming stripped 3 bases from V and 7 bases from J, with 15 bases between. The germline CDR1 and CDR2 sequences are SGHTA and FQGNSA.

V and J are TRBV7-9 and TRBJ2-1; D is unresolved. Trimming cost V 7 bases and J 8 bases, with 12 bases left between them. Looked up from germline, CDR1 is SEHNR and CDR2 is FQNEAQ (reference sequence). The CDR3 contains 12 residues. The CDR3 reads CASTSGADEQFF. The CDR3 bases are TGTGCCAGCACCTCTGGAGCCGATGAGCAGTTCTTC.

The chain uses TRBV5-1 and TRBJ2-1, with 7 bases matching TRBD2. The length of the CDR3 is 15 residues. Unmatched junction bases numbered 5, after V lost 0 bases and J lost 5 bases. Germline values: CDR1 SGHRS, CDR2 YFSETQ. In DNA, the CDR3 is TGCGCCAGCAGCTTGGGGGACTATACTAACAATGAGCAGTTCTTC. Protein product: CASSLGDYTNNEQFF. The full variable domain, with the rest looked up from reference TRBV5-1 and TRBJ2-1, is KAGVTQTPRYLIKTRGQQVTLSCSPISGHRSVSWYQQTPGQGLQFLFEYFSETQRNKGNFPGRFSGRQFSNSRSEMNVSTLELGDSALYLCASSLGDYTNNEQFFGPGTRLTVL.

The gene calls are TRBV15 and TRBJ2-5; TRBD2 matches 9 bases. Germline V gene data show CDR1 as LNHNV and CDR2 as YYDKDF (reference sequence). The CDR3 runs 15 residues. V trimming: 5 bases; J trimming: 2 bases; junction bases outside the gene matches: 6. The CDR3 DNA follows: TGTGCCACCAGCTCCGGGACTAGCTGGCAAGAGACCCAGTACTTC. Amino acid sequence: CATSSGTSWQETQYF.

V usage is TRBV29-1 and J usage is TRBJ1-4; D is undetermined. Trimming took off 6 bases at V and 4 bases at J, with 9 bases between the two ends. Germline assignment: CDR1 SQVTM and CDR2 ANQGSEA. The CDR3 spans 12 residues. The CDR3 reads CSVRDYNEKLFF. DNA for the CDR3: TGCAGCGTGAGGGATTATAATGAAAAACTGTTTTTT.

V is TRBV7-6 and J is TRBJ1-3; the match to TRBD1 covers 12 bases. Germline-derived CDR1 and CDR2 are SGHVS and FNYEAQ. The CDR3 is 17 amino acids. The trim removed 5 bases at V and 1 base at J, leaving 6 bases unmatched. CDR3 residues: CASSPTGQGASGNTIYF. CDR3 DNA sequence: TGTGCCAGCAGCCCCACGGGACAGGGGGCTTCTGGAAACACCATATATTTT.

The rearrangement joins TRBV2 to TRBJ2-1; 16 bases fit TRBD2. Germline V lookup: CDR1 SNHLY, CDR2 FYNNEI. V gave up 5 bases and J gave up 5 bases; unmatched junction bases: 3. The CDR3 is 16 amino acids. The CDR3 region is CASSPGLAGGNNEQFF. For the CDR3, the DNA is TGTGCCAGCAGTCCGGGACTAGCGGGAGGGAACAATGAGCAGTTCTTC.